Presented here are 13 T cell receptor beta chains from one specimen sequenced in a study of cytotoxic CD8 clonotypes in ibrutinib-treated CLL. The repertoire was sequenced with immunoSEQ multiplex PCR; TCRdb's copy has only in-frame clones and lacks some. The data hold approximately 80,000 clones, with 70% to 90% observed a single time. The input for sequencing was PBMCs, taken before ibrutinib treatment. Receptors originate from a human donor with chronic lymphocytic leukemia.

The rearrangement joins TRBV4-3 to TRBJ1-2, with a possible D match to TRBD1 (6 bases). The germline V gene encodes CDR1 LGHNA and CDR2 YSLEER. Trimming left V 0 bases short and J 5 bases short, with 13 bases between. This CDR3 comprises 15 residues. In DNA form, the CDR3 reads TGCGCCAGCAGCCAAGATAGGGGACAAGCGTATGGCTACACCTTC. Its translation is CASSQDRGQAYGYTF.

The gene calls are TRBV30 and TRBJ1-5, with D tentatively TRBD1 (5 bases). This CDR3 contains 15 residues. Germline V CDR1 and CDR2: GTSNPN, SVGIG (reference sequence). V was pared by 0 bases and J by 4 bases, with 13 bases between. CDR3 nucleotides: TGTGCCTGGAGTGTATGGGGCCAGGTTAATCAGCCCCAGCATTTT. It translates to CAWSVWGQVNQPQHF.

This rearrangement joins TRBV5-1 to TRBJ2-7, with 7 bases aligning to TRBD2. J gave up 4 bases and V 0 bases, and 1 base lay outside the gene matches. This CDR3 comprises 13 residues. Germline-derived CDR1 and CDR2 are SGHRS and YFSETQ. CDR3 loop: CASSLGDYYEQYF. CDR3 in DNA: TGCGCCAGCAGCTTGGGGGACTATTACGAGCAGTACTTC.

The chain links TRBV7-2 to TRBJ2-3; possible D gene TRBD2, 6 bases. Deletions cut 9 bases from V and 4 bases from J, with 14 bases between. Germline V gives CDR1 SGHTA, CDR2 FQGNSA. The CDR3 totals 13 residues. The CDR3 nucleotides are TGTGCCAGTGGAGGGAATATCCCAGATACGCAGTATTTT. Translating it yields CASGGNIPDTQYF. Supplemented by reference TRBV7-2 and TRBJ2-3, the full variable domain reads GAGVSQSPSNKVTEKGKDVELRCDPISGHTALYWYRQSLGQGLEFLIYFQGNSAPDKSGLPSDRFSAERTGGSVSTLTIQRTQQEDSAVYLCASGGNIPDTQYFGPGTRLTVL.

The chain carries TRBV5-1 and TRBJ1-1, with a weak D call TRBD1 (5 bases). The CDR3 length is 15 residues. V lost 4 bases and J 3 bases, leaving 16 bases between the germline ends. CDR1 is SGHRS and CDR2 is YFSETQ in the germline V gene. CDR3 DNA sequence: TGCGCCAGCAGCCTGGATGGGGCCAGGGACACTGAAGCTTTCTTT. This sequence encodes CASSLDGARDTEAFF. Combining the CDR3 with reference TRBV5-1 and TRBJ1-1 gives the whole variable domain KAGVTQTPRYLIKTRGQQVTLSCSPISGHRSVSWYQQTPGQGLQFLFEYFSETQRNKGNFPGRFSGRQFSNSRSEMNVSTLELGDSALYLCASSLDGARDTEAFFGQGTRLTVV.

The chain links TRBV10-2 to TRBJ2-1; 9 positions agree with TRBD2. CDR1 is WSHSY and CDR2 is SAAADI in the germline V gene. V shed 8 bases and J 9 bases; nucleotides not matched to a gene: 2. The CDR3 length is 11 residues. CDR3 amino acids: CASEAGGEQFF. The CDR3 DNA sequence: TGCGCCAGCGAAGCGGGGGGTGAGCAGTTCTTC.

The chain recombines TRBV30 with TRBJ1-4; D may be TRBD1 (5 bases). V was clipped by 2 bases and J by 7 bases, with 17 bases between them. CDR1 GTSNPN and CDR2 SVGIG come from the germline V gene (reference sequence). The CDR3 totals 15 residues. The CDR3 sequence: CAWSIPTAGLEKLFF. The CDR3 DNA sequence: TGTGCCTGGAGTATCCCGACAGCTGGCCTTGAAAAACTGTTTTTT.

The gene calls are TRBV5-8 and TRBJ2-7; the D gene is possibly TRBD1 (6 bases). The CDR3 length is 17 residues. Trimming took 1 base from V and 3 from J, leaving 20 bases between them. Germline V gives CDR1 SGHTS, CDR2 YDEGEE. The CDR3 DNA sequence: TGTGCCAGCAGCTTGAGTCTGGGTGGGGGACAATACTACGAGCAGTACTTC. Its translation is CASSLSLGGGQYYEQYF.

The rearrangement joins TRBV19 to TRBJ2-7; TRBD1 aligns across 11 bases. V shed 7 bases, J shed 9 bases, and the junction held 14 bases outside the gene matches. This CDR3 has 15 amino acids. In germline, CDR1 is LNHDA, CDR2 SQIVND (reference sequence). CDR3 DNA: TGTGCCAGTACCCCACGGACAGGGGGCGGGAACGGGCAGTACTTC. Its translation is CASTPRTGGGNGQYF.

The rearrangement joins TRBV27 to TRBJ2-7, with 7 bases that match TRBD2. Looked up from germline, CDR1 is MNHEY and CDR2 is SMNVEV (reference sequence). The J segment lost 2 bases and the V segment lost 4 bases, leaving 8 bases of the junction unmatched. CDR3 length equals 15 residues. The CDR3 DNA reads TGTGCCAGCAGTTCAGGCGCGGGGGTAGCCTACGAGCAGTACTTC. Amino acids: CASSSGAGVAYEQYF.

The chain has TRBV7-9 and TRBJ2-1; D may be TRBD2 (5 bases). V lost 1 base and J lost 8, with 12 bases in between. Germline CDR1 is SEHNR and CDR2 is FQNEAQ (reference sequence). This CDR3 contains 14 residues. This CDR3 is CASSLVGGSDEQFF. The CDR3 nucleotides are TGTGCCAGCAGCTTAGTAGGTGGTAGCGATGAGCAGTTCTTC. Based on the CDR3 plus reference TRBV7-9 and TRBJ2-1, the full variable domain is DTGVSQNPRHKITKRGQNVTFRCDPISEHNRLYWYRQTLGQGPEFLTYFQNEAQLEKSRLLSDRFSAERPKGSFSTLEIQRTEQGDSAMYLCASSLVGGSDEQFFGPGTRLTVL.

The chain combines TRBV5-6 with TRBJ2-1; 12 bases are shared with TRBD2. V dropped 3 bases and J dropped 6; count of bases not matched to a gene: 10. Looked up from germline, CDR1 is SGHDT and CDR2 is YYEEEE. The CDR3 extends over 17 amino acids. In DNA form, the CDR3 reads TGTGCCAGCAGCTACGACCGACTAGCGGGAGTCCGCAATGAGCAGTTCTTC. Translating it yields CASSYDRLAGVRNEQFF.

This clone was observed a few times. This chain joins TRBV5-1 and TRBJ2-1; D could derive from TRBD1 or TRBD2 (5 bases each). The CDR3 length is 15 residues. Trimming left V 0 bases short and J 7 bases short, with 14 bases between. Germline V gives CDR1 SGHRS, CDR2 YFSETQ. The CDR3 DNA follows: TGCGCCAGCAGCTTGGGCCAGGGCGCGGGTAATGAGCAGTTCTTC. Translated, it gives CASSLGQGAGNEQFF.